The 21 T cell receptor beta chains presented below share a single source sample, sequenced in a study of blood T cell repertoires in COVID-19. Repertoires were generated with immunoSEQ multiplex PCR, while TCRdb's copy carries only in-frame clones and drops some. The repertoire includes about 100,000 clones, roughly 85% of them detected once, and under 35% sits in the top ten. The sequenced sample consisted of peripheral blood. The receptor set was obtained from a man in his 70s with active or convalescent COVID-19.

The chain combines TRBV2 with TRBJ2-7, with a possible D match to TRBD1 (5 bases). This CDR3 contains 16 residues. The V gene lost 4 bases and the J gene lost 2 bases, with 18 bases spanning the gap. Germline assignment: CDR1 SNHLY and CDR2 FYNNEI. CDR3 sequence reads: CASSVDSNLRPYEQYF. CDR3 nucleotides: TGTGCCAGCAGTGTCGACAGCAACCTTAGACCCTACGAGCAGTACTTC.

This clone was detected a few times. J is TRBJ2-7 and V is TRBV12-5; D perhaps matches TRBD1 (5 bases). CDR3 length equals 15 residues. V gave up 0 bases and J gave up 3 bases, with 12 bases separating them. CDR1 is LGHNT and CDR2 is FRNRAP in the germline V gene. The CDR3 sequence: CASGLVVGQVYEQYF. The DNA for the CDR3 is TGTGCTAGTGGTTTGGTTGTGGGGCAAGTCTACGAGCAGTACTTC.

The chain carries TRBV6-5 and TRBJ1-6, with 9 bases matching TRBD1. This CDR3 comprises 14 residues. CDR1 is MNHEY and CDR2 is SVGAGI in the germline V gene. V shed 6 bases and J 8 bases; nucleotides not matched to a gene: 5. In DNA, the CDR3 is TGTGCCAGCAGGGGACAGGGTGCCCATTCACCCCTCCACTTT. Its protein is CASRGQGAHSPLHF.

The gene calls are TRBV4-1 and TRBJ2-3, with TRBD2 identical over 11 bases. With V trimmed by 4 bases and J by 5 bases, 11 bases remained unmatched. This CDR3 contains 17 residues. Germline assignment: CDR1 MGHRA and CDR2 YSYEKL. CDR3 protein: CASSRNPGLAVGDTQYF. The CDR3 nucleotides read TGCGCCAGCAGCCGAAACCCGGGACTAGCGGTAGGAGATACGCAGTATTTT.

The rearrangement joins TRBV9 to TRBJ1-1; D may be TRBD1 (5 bases). Looked up from germline, CDR1 is SGDLS and CDR2 is YYNGEE. The CDR3 totals 14 residues. Trimming removed 7 bases from V and 0 bases from J, with 13 bases in between. CDR3 loop: CASGGVKMNTEAFF. The CDR3 bases are TGTGCCAGCGGGGGGGTTAAGATGAACACTGAAGCTTTCTTT. The full variable domain, completed using reference TRBV9 and TRBJ1-1, is DSGVTQTPKHLITATGQRVTLRCSPRSGDLSVYWYQQSLDQGLQFLIQYYNGEERAKGNILERFSAQQFPDLHSELNLSSLELGDSALYFCASGGVKMNTEAFFGQGTRLTVV.

This chain's CDR3 is CASSPLNRPENTEAFF. As DNA, the CDR3 is TGTGCCAGCTCACCACTCAACAGGCCTGAAAACACTGAAGCTTTCTTT. J is TRBJ1-1 and V is TRBV18, with D maybe TRBD1 (5 bases). The V and J ends lost 1 base and 2 bases respectively, with 14 bases between them. The length of the CDR3 is 16 residues. The V gene's germline CDR1 is KGHSH and CDR2 LQKENI.

The V and J genes are TRBV5-5 and TRBJ2-7; D not resolved. The ends were cut back, 0 bases at V and 4 bases at J, with 11 bases in the middle. This CDR3 is 14 amino acids long. CDR1 SGHKS and CDR2 YYEKEE come from the germline V gene (reference sequence). The CDR3 is CASSLGSPVYEQYF. Here the CDR3 DNA reads TGTGCCAGCAGCTTGGGTTCCCCAGTGTACGAGCAGTACTTC.

There are a few counts of this clone. The chain carries TRBV7-2 and TRBJ2-7; D remains ambiguous. The CDR3 covers 12 residues. V lost 1 base, J lost 1 base, and 2 bases lay in between. Germline-derived CDR1 and CDR2 are SGHTA and FQGNSA. CDR3 region: CASSLVSYEQYF. In DNA form, the CDR3 reads TGTGCCAGCAGCTTAGTATCCTACGAGCAGTACTTC.

The V and J genes are TRBV4-3 and TRBJ2-5; 8 bases match TRBD2. The trim removed 4 bases at V and 5 bases at J, leaving 12 bases unmatched. The CDR3 has 16 amino acids. Germline V gives CDR1 LGHNA, CDR2 YSLEER. The CDR3 region is CASSPRRLAGIETQYF. As DNA, the CDR3 is TGCGCCAGCAGCCCCCGCCGGCTAGCGGGTATTGAGACCCAGTACTTC.

The J gene is TRBJ2-2, the V gene TRBV4-3; TRBD1 is a possible D gene (6 bases). This CDR3 comprises 14 residues. Germline V CDR1 and CDR2: LGHNA, YSLEER. V dropped 1 base and J dropped 7 bases, with 10 bases sitting between them. CDR3 DNA: TGCGCCAGCAGCCAAGCCAGGGGCGGCGGGGAGCTGTTTTTT. Its protein product is CASSQARGGGELFF.

This rearrangement joins TRBV19 to TRBJ2-3; perhaps TRBD1 as D (5 bases). CDR3 length: 16 amino acids. Germline values: CDR1 LNHDA, CDR2 SQIVND (reference sequence). V was clipped by 6 bases and J by 2 bases, with 18 bases between them. The CDR3 region has the DNA TGTGCCAGTAGCTCCCTTGGTGGGGCCATCACAGATACGCAGTATTTT. Its translation: CASSSLGGAITDTQYF.

This chain connects TRBV13 to TRBJ1-1, with 7 bases aligning to TRBD1. Trimming at V came to 0 bases and at J to 12 bases, leaving 7 bases not matched to a gene. CDR3 length equals 13 residues. The germline CDR1 and CDR2 sequences are PRHDT and FYEKMQ (reference sequence). The CDR3: CASSLGPAGGTFF. For the CDR3, the DNA is TGTGCCAGCAGCTTAGGCCCCGCAGGGGGAACTTTCTTT.

CDR3 in amino acids: CASSHGQVQETQYF. In nucleotides, the CDR3 is TGTGCCAGCAGCCATGGACAGGTACAAGAGACCCAGTACTTC. The rearrangement links TRBV11-2 to TRBJ2-5, with 7 bases aligning to TRBD1. V gave up 5 bases and J gave up 2 bases; unmatched junction bases: 5. The germline V gene has CDR1 SGHAT and CDR2 FQNNGV. This CDR3 spans 14 amino acids.

This clone appeared once. J is TRBJ1-3 and V is TRBV6-2 or TRBV6-3; the match to TRBD1 covers 7 bases. Trimming removed 5 bases from V and 0 bases from J; junction bases left unmatched: 10. The CDR3 sequence is 17 residues long. Germline-derived CDR1 and CDR2 are MNHEY and SVGEGT. In DNA, the CDR3 is TGTGCCAGCAGTACCGGGACAGCCCATCTCTCTGGAAACACCATATATTTT. Encoded protein: CASSTGTAHLSGNTIYF.

This clone was detected only a few times. This rearrangement joins TRBV15 to TRBJ1-1; TRBD1 aligns across 7 bases. Looked up from germline, CDR1 is LNHNV and CDR2 is YYDKDF (reference sequence). V gave up 5 bases and J gave up 1 base; unmatched junction bases: 1. The CDR3 spans 13 residues. The CDR3 here is CATSYRGNTEAFF. In DNA, the CDR3 is TGTGCCACCAGCTACAGGGGGAACACTGAAGCTTTCTTT.

This chain connects TRBV7-9 to TRBJ1-2; 7 bases agree with TRBD1. The V and J ends lost 5 bases and 8 bases, in that order; junction bases with no gene match: 8. The germline CDR1 and CDR2 sequences are SEHNR and FQNEAQ (reference sequence). There are 13 residues in the CDR3. The CDR3 DNA is TGTGCCAGCAGCCCCGACAGGGTGAGGGGCTACACCTTC. Translation: CASSPDRVRGYTF.

In DNA, the CDR3 is TGTGCCAGTAAAAGGACACTTAGCGGGAGAGCCGAGCAGTACTTC. Its translation: CASKRTLSGRAEQYF. The chain employs TRBV19 and TRBJ2-7, with TRBD2 matching over 9 bases. Germline lookup yields CDR1 LNHDA and CDR2 SQIVND (reference sequence). The CDR3 extends over 15 amino acids. V gave up 7 bases and J gave up 6 bases; unmatched junction bases: 13.

This chain joins TRBV28 and TRBJ2-7; 7 nucleotides agree with TRBD1. With 3 bases clipped from V and 5 bases from J, the junction kept 10 bases outside the gene matches. Germline CDR1 is MDHEN and CDR2 is SYDVKM. CDR3 length: 15 residues. CDR3 amino acids: CASSLLWTGSHEQYF. Written as DNA, the CDR3 is TGTGCCAGCAGTTTGCTTTGGACAGGTTCCCACGAGCAGTACTTC.

CDR3 sequence reads: CASSLVDNEQFF. CDR3 sequence (DNA): TGTGCCAGCTCACTGGTAGACAATGAGCAGTTCTTC. This chain joins TRBV18 and TRBJ2-1; D ambiguous. V lost 4 bases and J 5 bases, leaving 6 bases between the germline ends. Germline loops: CDR1 KGHSH, CDR2 LQKENI. CDR3 size: 12 residues.

The rearrangement links TRBV7-2 to TRBJ2-5, with D possibly being TRBD1 (5 bases). Germline-derived CDR1 and CDR2 are SGHTA and FQGNSA. CDR3 length: 15 residues. The V and J ends lost 1 base and 4 bases respectively, with 13 bases between them. The CDR3 coding sequence is TGTGCCAGCAGCTTAGACCAGGGCCCCACAGAGACCCAGTACTTC. Encoded protein: CASSLDQGPTETQYF.

The chain has TRBV5-8 and TRBJ1-1; 7 nucleotides align to TRBD1. The CDR3 loop spans 14 amino acids. After removal of 0 bases from V and 1 base from J, the junction contained 0 bases not matched to a gene. The germline CDR1 and CDR2 sequences are SGHTS and YDEGEE. The CDR3: CASSLDRGNTEAFF. Written as DNA, the CDR3 is TGTGCCAGCAGCTTGGACAGGGGGAACACTGAAGCTTTCTTT.